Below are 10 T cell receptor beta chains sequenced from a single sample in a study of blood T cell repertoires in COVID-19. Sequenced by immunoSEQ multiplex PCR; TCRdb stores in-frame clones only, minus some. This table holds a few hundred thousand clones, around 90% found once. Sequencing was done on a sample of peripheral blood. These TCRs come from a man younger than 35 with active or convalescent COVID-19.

The CDR3, as DNA: TGTGCCAGTAGGCGTCAGGGTTGGGGCTACGAGCAGTACTTC. It encodes CASRRQGWGYEQYF. This chain uses TRBV19 with TRBJ2-7, with TRBD1 as a possible D gene (5 bases). The V gene's germline CDR1 is LNHDA and CDR2 SQIVND (reference sequence). V was pared by 6 bases and J by 3 bases, with 15 bases between. The CDR3 sequence is 14 residues long.

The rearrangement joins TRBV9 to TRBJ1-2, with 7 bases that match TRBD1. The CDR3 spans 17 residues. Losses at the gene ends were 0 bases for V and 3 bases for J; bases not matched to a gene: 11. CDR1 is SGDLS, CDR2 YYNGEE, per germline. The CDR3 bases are TGTGCCAGCAGCGTAGAGGGACAGCCAAACGGCGACTATGGCTACACCTTC. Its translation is CASSVEGQPNGDYGYTF.

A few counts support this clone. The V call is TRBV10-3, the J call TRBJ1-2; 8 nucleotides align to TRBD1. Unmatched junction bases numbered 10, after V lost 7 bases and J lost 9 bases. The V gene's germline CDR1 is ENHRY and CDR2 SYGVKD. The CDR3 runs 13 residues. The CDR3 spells CAITTDREDSYTF. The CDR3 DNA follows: TGTGCCATCACTACGGACAGGGAAGATAGCTACACCTTC.

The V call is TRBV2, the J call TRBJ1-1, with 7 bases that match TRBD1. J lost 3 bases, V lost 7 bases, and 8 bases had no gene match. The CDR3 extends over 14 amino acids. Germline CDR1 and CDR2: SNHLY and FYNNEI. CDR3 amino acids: CASISGTEDTEAFF. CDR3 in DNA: TGTGCCAGCATCTCCGGGACAGAGGACACTGAAGCTTTCTTT.

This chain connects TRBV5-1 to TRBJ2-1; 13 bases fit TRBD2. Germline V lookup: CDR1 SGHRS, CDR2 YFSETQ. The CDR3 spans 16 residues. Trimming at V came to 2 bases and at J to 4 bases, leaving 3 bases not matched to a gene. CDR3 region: CASSFQLAGGYNEQFF. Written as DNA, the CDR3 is TGCGCCAGCAGCTTCCAACTAGCGGGGGGGTACAATGAGCAGTTCTTC.

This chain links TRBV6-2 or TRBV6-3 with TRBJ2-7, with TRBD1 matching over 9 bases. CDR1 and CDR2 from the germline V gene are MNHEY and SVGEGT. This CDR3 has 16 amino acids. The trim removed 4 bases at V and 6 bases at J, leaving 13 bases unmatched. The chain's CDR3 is CASSSAGTGFFSEQYF. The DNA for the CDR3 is TGTGCCAGCAGTTCTGCCGGGACAGGGTTTTTTTCCGAGCAGTACTTC.

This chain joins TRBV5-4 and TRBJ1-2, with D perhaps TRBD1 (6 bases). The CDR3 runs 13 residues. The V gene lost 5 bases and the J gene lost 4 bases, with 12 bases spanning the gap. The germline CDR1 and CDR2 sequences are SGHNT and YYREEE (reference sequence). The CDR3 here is CASSSRGSYGYTF. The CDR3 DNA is TGTGCCAGCAGTAGCAGGGGCTCCTATGGCTACACCTTC.

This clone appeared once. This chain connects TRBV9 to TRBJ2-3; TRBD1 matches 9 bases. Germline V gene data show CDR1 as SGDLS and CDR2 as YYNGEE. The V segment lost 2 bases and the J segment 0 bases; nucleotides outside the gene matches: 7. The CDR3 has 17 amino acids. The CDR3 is CASSVDKGTGSTDTQYF. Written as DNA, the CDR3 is TGTGCCAGCAGCGTTGATAAAGGGACAGGGAGCACAGATACGCAGTATTTT.

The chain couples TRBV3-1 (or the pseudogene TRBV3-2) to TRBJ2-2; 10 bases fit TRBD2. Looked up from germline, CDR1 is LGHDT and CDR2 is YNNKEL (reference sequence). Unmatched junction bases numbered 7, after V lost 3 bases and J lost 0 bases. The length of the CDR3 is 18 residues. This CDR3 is CASSHRASGGANTGELFF. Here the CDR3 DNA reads TGTGCCAGCAGCCACAGGGCTAGCGGGGGAGCGAACACCGGGGAGCTGTTTTTT.

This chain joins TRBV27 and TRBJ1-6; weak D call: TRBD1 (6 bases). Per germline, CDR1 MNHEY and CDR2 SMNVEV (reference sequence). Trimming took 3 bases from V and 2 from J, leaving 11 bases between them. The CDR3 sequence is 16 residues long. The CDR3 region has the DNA TGTGCCAGCAGTTTTGCGGGGGCCGCCTATAATTCACCCCTCCACTTT. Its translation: CASSFAGAAYNSPLHF.